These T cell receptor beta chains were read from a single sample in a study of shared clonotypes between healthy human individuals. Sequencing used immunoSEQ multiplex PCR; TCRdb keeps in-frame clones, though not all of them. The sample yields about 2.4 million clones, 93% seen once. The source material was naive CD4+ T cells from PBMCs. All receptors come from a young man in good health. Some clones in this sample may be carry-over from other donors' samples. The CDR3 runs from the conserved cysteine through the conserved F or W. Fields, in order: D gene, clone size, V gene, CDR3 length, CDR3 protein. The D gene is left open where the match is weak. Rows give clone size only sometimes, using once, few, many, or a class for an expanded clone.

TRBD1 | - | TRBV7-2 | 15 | CASSKGTGNGNTIYF
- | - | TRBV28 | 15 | CASSFLGAGANVLTF
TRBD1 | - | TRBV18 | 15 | CASSPPGQGVYGYTF
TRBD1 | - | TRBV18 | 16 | CASSWDGQGVYNEQFF
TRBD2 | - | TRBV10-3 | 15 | CAIREAGESYYEQYF
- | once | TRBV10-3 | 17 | CATSRASVLSGANVLTF
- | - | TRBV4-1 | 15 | CASSHGRSGANVLTF
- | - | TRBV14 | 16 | CASSQDRRGWGGKLFF
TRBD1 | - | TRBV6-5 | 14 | CASRGTGRDYGYTF
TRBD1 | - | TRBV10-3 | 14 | CAIRTGLDTGELFF
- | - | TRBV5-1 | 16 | CASSPGMSPSYNEQFF
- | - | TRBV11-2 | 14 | CASTLKWGDYEQYF
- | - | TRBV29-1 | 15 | CSGKGSASGGETQYF
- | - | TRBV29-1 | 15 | CSFTARYGESYEQYF
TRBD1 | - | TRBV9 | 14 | CASSLRTGNYGYTF
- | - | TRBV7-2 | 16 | CASSLSPAPGANVLTF
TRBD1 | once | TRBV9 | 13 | CASSVGQYNEQFF
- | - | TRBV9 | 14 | CASSVGAPYNEQFF
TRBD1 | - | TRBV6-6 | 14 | CASQRDRVTETQYF
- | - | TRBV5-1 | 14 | CASSLAGGSYEQYF
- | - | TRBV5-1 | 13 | CASSQTVTDTQYF
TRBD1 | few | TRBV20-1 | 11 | CSASTGGTQYF
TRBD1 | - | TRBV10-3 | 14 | CAISESGGDYGYTF
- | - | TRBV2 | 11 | CASSPTNTIYF
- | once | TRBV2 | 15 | CASSGGIQNSYEQYF
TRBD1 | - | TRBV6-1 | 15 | CASRDQQGVRNTIYF
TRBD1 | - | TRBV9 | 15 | CASSKGGAGTGELFF
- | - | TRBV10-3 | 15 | CAISERLALDYEQYF